These 7 T cell receptor beta chains originate from one sample sequenced in a study of post-analysis software for immune sequencing data. TCR beta libraries were prepared from cDNA with unique molecular identifiers. TCRdb used MiXCR to reprocess the PCR reads, holding one entry per CDR3 protein. This table has some 800,000 distinct CDR3 sequences, under 60% appearing once. Study observations and caveats: Five TRBV segments, including TRBV5-6, TRBV5-1 and TRBV20-1, were more frequent in patients than controls.

Their target antigens are unknown. The specimen was blood. The source of these receptors is a girl aged 10 to 17 with multiple sclerosis.

DNA of the CDR3: TGTGCCAGCAGCCAGACTAGCCAGGGTGAGCAGTTCTTC. As protein: CASSQTSQGEQFF. The V and J genes are TRBV5-6 and TRBJ2-1, with TRBD2 identical over 7 bases. The germline V gene has CDR1 SGHDT and CDR2 YYEEEE. The CDR3 covers 13 residues. V lost 4 bases to trimming and J lost 9 bases; unmatched junction nucleotides: 7.

The genes are TRBV5-6 and TRBJ2-7, with TRBD1 matching over 7 bases. With V trimmed by 0 bases and J by 3 bases, 9 bases remained unmatched. The CDR3 is made up of 16 amino acids. CDR1 and CDR2 from the germline V gene are SGHDT and YYEEEE. The CDR3 coding sequence is TGTGCCAGCAGCTTGGGACAGGGCCCCGGTAGCTACGAGCAGTACTTC. Translating it yields CASSLGQGPGSYEQYF.

The gene calls are TRBV20-1 and TRBJ2-1; 10 bases map to TRBD2. CDR3 length equals 16 residues. Germline CDR1 reads DFQATT; CDR2 reads SNEGSKA (reference sequence). V dropped 1 base and J dropped 0; count of bases not matched to a gene: 3. Here the CDR3 reads CSARGLAGSSYNEQFF. DNA of the CDR3: TGCAGTGCTAGAGGACTAGCGGGTAGCTCCTACAATGAGCAGTTCTTC.

The CDR3 reads CSVEPEGLAVGETQYF. Here the CDR3 DNA reads TGCAGCGTTGAACCGGAGGGACTAGCGGTAGGGGAGACCCAGTACTTC. The chain carries TRBV29-1 and TRBJ2-5; 11 positions agree with TRBD2. V dropped 2 bases and J dropped 5; count of bases not matched to a gene: 10. This CDR3 contains 16 residues. CDR1 SQVTM and CDR2 ANQGSEA come from the germline V gene.

This clonotype appeared a few times. The V call is TRBV20-1, the J call TRBJ2-1, with TRBD1 matching over 10 bases. Germline CDR1 reads DFQATT; CDR2 reads SNEGSKA (reference sequence). There are 12 residues in the CDR3. CDR3 protein: CSGTGASSEQFF. The CDR3 bases are TGCAGCGGGACAGGGGCCAGTAGTGAGCAGTTCTTC.

The chain is built from TRBV12-3 or TRBV12-4 and TRBJ1-4; D gene ambiguous. The CDR3 is 14 amino acids. V was clipped by 5 bases and J by 5 bases, with 12 bases between them. The CDR3 protein is CASSGAGANEKLFF. CDR3 nucleotide sequence: TGTGCCAGCAGTGGAGCGGGAGCGAATGAAAAACTGTTTTTT.

V and J are TRBV28 and TRBJ2-5, with TRBD1 as a possible D gene (6 bases). The CDR3 has 15 amino acids. Germline V CDR1 and CDR2: MDHEN, SYDVKM. V was trimmed by 7 bases and J by 2 bases, leaving 17 bases between them. In nucleotides, the CDR3 is TGTGCCAGCAACCCCCAGGGGCTAGCTCAAGAGACCCAGTACTTC. Amino acid sequence: CASNPQGLAQETQYF.